There are many counts of the clone carrying this T cell receptor beta chain. What it binds is not known. 13 Jbeta primers and 60 Vbeta primers were used for the PCR. Using immunoSEQ multiplex PCR, the repertoire was profiled, and TCRdb retains in-frame clones only, with some absent. The table records about 110,000 clones, just under 70% of them present only once. The data were obtained in a study of cytomegalovirus exposure and HLA in healthy donors. Whole-study results and caveats: Earlier findings revealed that most TCR beta V segments proved productive either about 87% or about 30% of the time. Later analysis demonstrated an association between a missense DCLRE1C variant and TCR beta V- and J-gene trimming. It was in a later analysis that TCR association rates were seen to vary by HLA locus, highest for DRB1 and lowest for HLA-C. Cytomegalovirus status was reportedly diagnosed by the classifier with high specificity and sensitivity.

CDR3 size: 14 residues. Germline V gene lookup returns CDR1 SNHLY and CDR2 FYNNEI. V dropped 10 bases and J dropped 7; count of bases not matched to a gene: 12. The chain is built from TRBV2 and TRBJ1-2, with TRBD1 matching over 10 bases. The receptor was derived from a woman in her seventies in good health and CMV-seropositive. Material: PBMCs. CDR3 region: CATGTGAVGTGYTF. As DNA, the CDR3 is TGTGCCACCGGGACAGGGGCTGTGGGAACTGGCTACACCTTC.